Detailed here is one TCR beta chain. As yet, its antigen is unknown. The same CDR3 arises from other DNA sequences in this sample as well. This entry comes from a study of cytomegalovirus exposure and HLA in healthy donors. Study overall: Samples from HLA-typed donors yielded around 79 million unique TCRs in an early data release. Study conclusions and caveats: The authors judged a highly shared variant cluster likely a sequencing artifact. Earlier analysis yielded a pattern in which most TCR beta V segments were productive about 90% or about 30% of the time. Generally TCR sequences proved uncommon, though certain public TCRs appeared in numerous donors.

Both 60 Vbeta primers and 13 Jbeta primers went into the PCR. Clones were read by immunoSEQ multiplex PCR, and TCRdb kept only the in-frame ones, dropping some. The table has around 280,000 clones, about 87% seen once. Germline loops: CDR1 SGHAT, CDR2 FQNNGV. V was trimmed by 5 bases and J by 8 bases, leaving 21 bases between them. This CDR3 has 15 amino acids. Sequenced: PBMCs. The TCR comes from a woman between 18 and 30 years old in good health and CMV-seronegative. The rearrangement uses TRBV11-2 and TRBJ1-1, with D possibly TRBD1 on 6 matching bases. The CDR3 spells CASSLYRGAGTEAFF. The CDR3 DNA follows: TGTGCCAGCAGCCTCTATCGGGGGGCCGGGACCGAAGCTTTCTTT.